The rows below give T cell receptor beta chains drawn from one sample of a study of human T cells and chemical hapten exposure. TCRdb independently ran MiXCR on the RACE reads; one entry per CDR3 protein. This table has about 250,000 distinct CDR3 sequences, just under 8% appearing once. Specimen: whole blood, collected in connection with sensitization to the hapten diphenylcyclopropenone (DPC). These receptors came from a young man with alopecia areata. Some clones in this sample may be carry-over from other donors' samples. The CDR3 runs from the conserved cysteine through the conserved F or W. D genes are given only for firm matches.

>TRBD2|TRBJ2-1|TRBV6-6
CASSYSRGGAAEQFF
>.|TRBJ2-1|TRBV11-2
CASSLSSGGDEQFF
>TRBD2|TRBJ2-5|TRBV9
CASSVVAGGLYGEETQYF
>.|TRBJ2-5|TRBV12-3/TRBV12-4
CASSPQTVPKRETQYF
>.|TRBJ2-3|TRBV7-2
CASSLSLRAEDTQYF
>TRBD2|TRBJ2-1|TRBV4-1
CASSQEGLAGGPTYNEQFF
>.|TRBJ2-3|TRBV18
CASSPGQRSTDTQYF
>.|TRBJ1-2|TRBV12-3/TRBV12-4
CASSRQDNGPYGYTF
>.|TRBJ2-3|TRBV6-1
CASSEALGLTDTQYF
>.|TRBJ2-3|TRBV7-3
CASSLQNTDTQYF
>.|TRBJ1-3|TRBV12-3/TRBV12-4
CASSLGRTGNTIYF
>.|TRBJ1-4|TRBV28
CASYVSNEKLFF
>.|TRBJ2-1|TRBV4-3
CASSQMGLGGRSYNEQFF
>.|TRBJ1-2|TRBV12-3/TRBV12-4
CASRHPTTELLYGYTF
>TRBD2|TRBJ2-2|TRBV4-3
CASSFRLAGGPDTGELFF
>TRBD1|TRBJ1-5|TRBV27
CASSPGQGAGNQPQHF
>.|TRBJ1-1|TRBV6-5
CASFRNTEAFF
>.|TRBJ2-4|TRBV12-3/TRBV12-4
CASSPLPTNSVSAKNIQYF
>.|TRBJ1-2|TRBV6-2/TRBV6-3
CASTRYEVNYGYTF
>.|TRBJ1-1|TRBV4-1
CASSPKQLNTEAFF
>TRBD2|TRBJ2-1|TRBV5-1
CASSPAGVSNEQFF
>.|TRBJ1-5|TRBV28
CASSQEEGVSNQPQHF
>.|TRBJ1-1|TRBV4-3
CASSQEWPGPSLGNTEAFF
>.|TRBJ2-2|TRBV6-5
CASSYPPGTWGGELFF
>.|TRBJ2-6|TRBV11-1
CASSLAGSGANVLTF
>.|TRBJ1-2|TRBV28
CASSFSGVGYGYTF
>.|TRBJ2-3|TRBV4-3
CASSQDSTGLGTDTQYF
>TRBD2|TRBJ2-3|TRBV28
CASSLAGGSADTQYF
>.|TRBJ1-6|TRBV12-3/TRBV12-4
CASTFRTASPLHF
>.|TRBJ1-6|TRBV6-5
CASSYGGYNSPLHF